These 32 T cell receptor beta chains came from one sample sequenced in a study of CD4 T cells in relation to SARS-CoV-2 and coronaviruses. For these TCRs, the target antigens are not known. Sequenced by immunoSEQ multiplex PCR; TCRdb stores in-frame clones only, minus some. The sample holds 41,000 or so clones, over 75% seen once. The sequenced sample was naive CD4+ T cells from PBMCs, cultured in vitro. The sample's subset: naive CD4+ T cells isolated by negative enrichment. The receptors come from an adult with COVID-19.

V is TRBV2 and J is TRBJ2-1; 9 bases align to TRBD1. The V gene end was trimmed by 6 bases and the J gene end by 6 bases; junction bases not matched to a gene: 9. This CDR3 has 15 amino acids. Germline V gene data show CDR1 as SNHLY and CDR2 as FYNNEI. The CDR3 region is CASSMEQGALNEQFF. CDR3 DNA sequence: TGTGCCAGCAGCATGGAACAGGGGGCTCTCAATGAGCAGTTCTTC. Full variable domain (rest looked up from reference TRBV2 and TRBJ2-1): EPEVTQTPSHQVTQMGQEVILRCVPISNHLYFYWYRQILGQKVEFLVSFYNNEISEKSEIFDDQFSVERPDGSNFTLKIRSTKLEDSAMYFCASSMEQGALNEQFFGPGTRLTVL.

This clone was counted a few times. The chain recombines TRBV28 with TRBJ1-2; 10 bases agree with TRBD1. Germline V gene data show CDR1 as MDHEN and CDR2 as SYDVKM. V was pared by 6 bases and J by 5 bases, with 9 bases of the junction left unmatched. This CDR3 spans 15 amino acids. DNA of the CDR3: TGTGCCAGCAGCAGGACAGGGGGGCTAAGTTATGGCTACACCTTC. Amino acid sequence: CASSRTGGLSYGYTF.

The chain carries TRBV7-9 and TRBJ1-4; TRBD1 is a possible D gene (5 bases). The length of the CDR3 is 14 residues. The germline CDR1 and CDR2 sequences are SEHNR and FQNEAQ (reference sequence). The germline V and J ends were trimmed by 1 base and 5 bases, with 8 bases remaining between them. The CDR3, as DNA: TGTGCCAGCAGCTTAGGCGGACAAAATGAAAAACTGTTTTTT. The encoded protein is CASSLGGQNEKLFF. The full variable domain, its missing parts supplied by reference TRBV7-9 and TRBJ1-4, is DTGVSQNPRHKITKRGQNVTFRCDPISEHNRLYWYRQTLGQGPEFLTYFQNEAQLEKSRLLSDRFSAERPKGSFSTLEIQRTEQGDSAMYLCASSLGGQNEKLFFGSGTQLSVL.

Details on this clone: The DNA is omitted, as the CDR3 cannot be located on it reliably, and the CDR3 follows TCRdb's listing. CDR3 protein: CASSMFAAGSKAQETQYF. The rearrangement joins TRBV21-1 to TRBJ2-5; TRBD2, the table's D call, was not compared with the DNA. TRBV21-1 is an annotated pseudogene. The CDR3 numbers 18 amino acids, ends counted.

This clone was observed once. V usage is TRBV10-3 and J usage is TRBJ2-1, with TRBD1 matching 8 bases. The CDR3 runs 13 residues. V shed 6 bases, J shed 12 bases, and the junction held 10 bases outside the gene matches. CDR1 is ENHRY, CDR2 SYGVKD, per germline. This CDR3 is CAISEGTGSSQFF. In nucleotides, the CDR3 is TGTGCCATCAGCGAGGGGACAGGATCCTCGCAGTTCTTC.

The J gene is TRBJ2-5, the V gene TRBV18, with 7 bases identical to TRBD1. V shed 2 bases, J shed 4 bases, and the junction held 4 bases outside the gene matches. This CDR3 is 14 amino acids long. The germline CDR1 and CDR2 sequences are KGHSH and LQKENI. In DNA, the CDR3 is TGTGCCAGCTCACCATCGGACAGGCCAGAGACCCAGTACTTC. Translating gives CASSPSDRPETQYF. The full variable domain, in which reference TRBV18 and TRBJ2-5 provide the parts outside the CDR3, is NAGVMQNPRHLVRRRGQEARLRCSPMKGHSHVYWYRQLPEEGLKFMVYLQKENIIDESGMPKERFSAEFPKEGPSILRIQQVVRGDSAAYFCASSPSDRPETQYFGPGTRLLVL.

The rearrangement joins TRBV3-1 (or the pseudogene TRBV3-2) to TRBJ1-3; a weak D match, TRBD1 (5 bases). Trimming took off 1 base at V and 0 bases at J, with 10 bases between the two ends. This CDR3 region has 16 residues. The germline gives CDR1 LGHDT, CDR2 YNNKEL (reference sequence). The CDR3 nucleotides are TGTGCCAGCAGCCAAGGGGGGGGTTTCTCTGGAAACACCATATATTTT. Its translation is CASSQGGGFSGNTIYF.

The chain uses TRBV30 and TRBJ2-1, with 10 bases identical to TRBD2. This CDR3 comprises 16 residues. V gave up 3 bases and J gave up 2 bases; unmatched junction bases: 7. Germline CDR1 is GTSNPN and CDR2 is SVGIG (reference sequence). The CDR3 DNA follows: TGTGCCTGGAGAGATACTAGCGGGAAAACCTACAATGAGCAGTTCTTC. As protein: CAWRDTSGKTYNEQFF.

This chain uses TRBV28 with TRBJ2-1; D possibly uses TRBD1 or TRBD2 (5 bases each). V lost 2 bases and J lost 6, with 8 bases in between. Germline V gives CDR1 MDHEN, CDR2 SYDVKM. This CDR3 contains 13 residues. The CDR3 here is CASSLTGGNEQFF. CDR3 DNA: TGTGCCAGCAGTTTAACAGGAGGCAATGAGCAGTTCTTC.

This clone was picked up one time. The rearrangement links TRBV6-6 to TRBJ2-7; D is unclear. The CDR3 spans 15 residues. V was shortened by 10 bases and J by 4 bases, with 23 bases between the two germline ends. Germline assignment: CDR1 MNHNY and CDR2 SVGAGI (reference sequence). The CDR3 reads CATITGNRYSYEQYF. The CDR3 DNA sequence: TGTGCCACCATAACCGGTAACCGGTACTCATACGAGCAGTACTTC.

The chain carries TRBV4-2 and TRBJ2-2; 8 bases are shared with TRBD2. Germline V CDR1 and CDR2: LGHNA, YNFKEQ. The CDR3 is 15 residues long. Trimming took 6 bases from V and 6 from J; bases not matched to a gene: 9. CDR3 DNA sequence: TGTGCCAGCAGGTACAGCGGGAGTAATGCCGGGGAGCTGTTTTTT. It translates to CASRYSGSNAGELFF.

The V call is TRBV7-3, the J call TRBJ2-3, with D maybe TRBD2 (6 bases). CDR3 length: 16 residues. Trimming removed 6 bases from V and 3 bases from J, with 19 bases in between. CDR1 is SGHTA, CDR2 FQGTGA, per germline. DNA for the CDR3: TGTGCCAGCAGTCACGACGGGGGATCGGGAACAGATACGCAGTATTTT. Its translation: CASSHDGGSGTDTQYF.

This clone was counted once. In nucleotides, the CDR3 is TGCGCCAGCAGCCAAGATTTTGAGACAGAGAGGGAGTTTTTT. Its protein is CASSQDFETEREFF. The chain recombines TRBV4-1 with TRBJ2-2; TRBD1 or TRBD2 may be the D gene (5 bases each). CDR1 and CDR2 from the germline V gene are MGHRA and YSYEKL. V was cut by 0 bases and J by 16 bases, with 18 bases left in between. This CDR3 region has 14 residues.

This clone has a single count. The chain is built from TRBV6-2 or TRBV6-3 and TRBJ2-7, with TRBD1 matching 9 bases. The CDR3 covers 15 residues. Trimming took 2 bases from V and 2 from J; bases not matched to a gene: 4. CDR1 is MNHEY, CDR2 SVGEGT, per germline. CDR3 sequence reads: CASSYDRDRAYEQYF. CDR3 nucleotides: TGTGCCAGCAGTTACGACCGGGACAGGGCCTACGAGCAGTACTTC.

In this sample, this clone turned up a few times. V usage is TRBV23-1 and J usage is TRBJ2-2, with 11 positions matching TRBD2. TRBV23-1 carries the ORF label, with uncertain function. Trimming at V came to 1 base and at J to 5 bases, leaving 6 bases not matched to a gene. The CDR3 is 17 residues long. CDR3 sequence (DNA): TGCGCCAGCAGTCAATTGACTAGCGGGACGGTGACCGGGGAGCTGTTTTTT. It specifies CASSQLTSGTVTGELFF.

The genes are TRBV10-3 and TRBJ2-7, with TRBD1 matching 7 bases. This CDR3 comprises 15 residues. Per germline, CDR1 ENHRY and CDR2 SYGVKD. The trim removed 6 bases at V and 6 bases at J, leaving 14 bases unmatched. The CDR3 coding sequence is TGTGCCATCAGGGAAGGACAGGCTCGTTCGGGCGAGCAGTACTTC. Translation: CAIREGQARSGEQYF.

The chain joins TRBV6-5 to TRBJ2-5; 14 bases are shared with TRBD2. The V and J ends lost 7 bases and 4 bases, in that order; junction bases with no gene match: 5. Germline values: CDR1 MNHEY, CDR2 SVGAGI. The CDR3 has 15 residues. The CDR3, as DNA: TGTGCCAGCACCGGACTAGCGGGAGGTGGAGAGACCCAGTACTTC. Translation: CASTGLAGGGETQYF.

The chain carries TRBV5-1 and TRBJ2-7; D might be TRBD2 (6 bases). Looked up from germline, CDR1 is SGHRS and CDR2 is YFSETQ. The CDR3 runs to 13 residues. Deletions cut 3 bases from V and 7 bases from J, with 14 bases between. The CDR3 nucleotides read TGCGCCAGCAGCTGGGACCCCGCGGGGGAGCAGTACTTC. Amino acids: CASSWDPAGEQYF.

This chain links TRBV5-1 with TRBJ2-7, with 13 nucleotides matching TRBD2. Looked up from germline, CDR1 is SGHRS and CDR2 is YFSETQ. The CDR3 loop spans 15 amino acids. V dropped 7 bases and J dropped 0; count of bases not matched to a gene: 4. CDR3 loop: CASRTSGSLSYEQYF. Written as DNA, the CDR3 is TGCGCCAGCCGGACTAGCGGGAGCCTCTCCTACGAGCAGTACTTC.

The gene calls are TRBV5-1 and TRBJ2-7; 9 nucleotides agree with TRBD1. Germline V gene lookup returns CDR1 SGHRS and CDR2 YFSETQ. V was pared by 2 bases and J by 3 bases, with 6 bases of the junction left unmatched. The length of the CDR3 is 15 residues. This chain's CDR3 is CASSLAGTGNYEQYF. CDR3 DNA sequence: TGCGCCAGCAGCTTAGCCGGGACAGGGAACTACGAGCAGTACTTC. The variable domain in full, with the rest retrieved from reference TRBV5-1 and TRBJ2-7, is KAGVTQTPRYLIKTRGQQVTLSCSPISGHRSVSWYQQTPGQGLQFLFEYFSETQRNKGNFPGRFSGRQFSNSRSEMNVSTLELGDSALYLCASSLAGTGNYEQYFGPGTRLTVT.

The V and J genes are TRBV7-7 and TRBJ2-3, with TRBD2 as a possible D gene (6 bases). The germline V gene encodes CDR1 SSHAT and CDR2 FNYEAQ (reference sequence). The CDR3 has 16 residues. Trimming pared 0 bases from V and 1 base from J, leaving 11 bases between. This CDR3 reads CASSLAFSGGTDTQYF. CDR3 in DNA: TGTGCCAGCAGCTTAGCCTTTAGCGGAGGCACAGATACGCAGTATTTT. The full variable domain, completed using reference TRBV7-7 and TRBJ2-3, is GAGVSQSPRYKVTKRGQDVTLRCDPISSHATLYWYQQALGQGPEFLTYFNYEAQPDKSGLPSDRFSAERPEGSISTLTIQRTEQRDSAMYRCASSLAFSGGTDTQYFGPGTRLTVL.

The gene calls are TRBV19 and TRBJ2-7; 10 nucleotides line up with TRBD2. CDR1 and CDR2 from the germline V gene are LNHDA and SQIVND (reference sequence). The length of the CDR3 is 14 residues. Trimming cost V 4 bases and J 3 bases; bases outside gene matches: 3. CDR3 residues: CASSTRLAGYEQYF. As DNA, the CDR3 is TGTGCCAGTAGTACTAGACTAGCGGGCTACGAGCAGTACTTC.

The chain employs TRBV4-1 and TRBJ2-1; 7 bases fit TRBD2. Germline V gene data show CDR1 as MGHRA and CDR2 as YSYEKL. CDR3 size: 13 residues. The junction had 5 bases not matched to a gene; V was cut back by 5 bases and J by 7 bases. The CDR3 is CASSYYSGNEQFF. CDR3 in DNA: TGCGCCAGCAGCTACTATAGCGGGAATGAGCAGTTCTTC.

The J gene is TRBJ2-2, the V gene TRBV3-1 (or the pseudogene TRBV3-2); D unclear. The germline V gene has CDR1 LGHDT and CDR2 YNNKEL (reference sequence). The CDR3 sequence is 14 residues long. The ends were cut back, 0 bases at V and 6 bases at J, with 8 bases in the middle. CDR3 nucleotide sequence: TGTGCCAGCAGCCAAGATTTTAGCCCCGGGGAGCTGTTTTTT. It specifies CASSQDFSPGELFF.

In its sample, this clone was seen a few times. V is TRBV2 and J is TRBJ2-3; a possible D gene is TRBD2 (5 bases). Trimming cost V 8 bases and J 6 bases, with 12 bases left between them. The CDR3 runs to 12 residues. Germline V lookup: CDR1 SNHLY, CDR2 FYNNEI. CDR3 sequence (DNA): TGTGCCAGCGCAGGCGGAGGTGATACGCAGTATTTT. It is translated as CASAGGGDTQYF. The whole variable domain, filled in from reference TRBV2 and TRBJ2-3, reads EPEVTQTPSHQVTQMGQEVILRCVPISNHLYFYWYRQILGQKVEFLVSFYNNEISEKSEIFDDQFSVERPDGSNFTLKIRSTKLEDSAMYFCASAGGGDTQYFGPGTRLTVL.

The chain couples TRBV16 to TRBJ1-5, with 7 bases aligning to TRBD1. Trimming cost V 2 bases and J 2 bases; bases outside gene matches: 3. The length of the CDR3 is 15 residues. CDR1 KGHSY and CDR2 FQNENV come from the germline V gene. The CDR3 DNA follows: TGTGCCAGCAGCCAAGACAGGGTTGGCAATCAGCCCCAGCATTTT. Translated: CASSQDRVGNQPQHF.

The chain has TRBV5-1 and TRBJ2-1; 13 bases align to TRBD2. V gave up 4 bases and J gave up 10 bases; unmatched junction bases: 11. This CDR3 spans 16 amino acids. CDR1 and CDR2 (germline): SGHRS, YFSETQ. As DNA, the CDR3 is TGCGCCAGCAGCCAGAGGACTAGCGGGAGTTCTGGCGAGCAGTTCTTC. As protein: CASSQRTSGSSGEQFF.

This chain joins TRBV2 and TRBJ2-7, with 13 bases aligning to TRBD2. The CDR3 extends over 15 amino acids. Germline V gene sequence: CDR1 SNHLY, CDR2 FYNNEI. Trimming cost V 5 bases and J 3 bases; bases outside gene matches: 4. CDR3: CASSPTSGRFYEQYF. For the CDR3, the DNA is TGTGCCAGCAGTCCGACTAGCGGGAGGTTCTACGAGCAGTACTTC.

The rearrangement uses TRBV7-2 and TRBJ2-6; 11 bases match TRBD1. Germline loops: CDR1 SGHTA, CDR2 FQGNSA. The CDR3 runs to 17 residues. The V gene end was trimmed by 6 bases and the J gene end by 0 bases; junction bases not matched to a gene: 4. CDR3 sequence reads: CASRPGTGGSGANVLTF. The CDR3 DNA reads TGTGCCAGCAGACCCGGGACAGGGGGCTCTGGGGCCAACGTCCTGACTTTC.

In its sample, this clone was seen a few times. The J gene is TRBJ2-1, the V gene TRBV6-5; 11 bases agree with TRBD2. CDR1 and CDR2 (germline): MNHEY, SVGAGI. Trimming removed 6 bases from V and 3 bases from J; junction bases left unmatched: 4. This CDR3 is built from 15 residues. CDR3 loop: CASRTGTSGYNEQFF. The CDR3 DNA is TGTGCCAGCAGAACCGGGACTAGCGGCTACAATGAGCAGTTCTTC.

The chain carries TRBV30 and TRBJ1-4; D is unclear. The germline V gene has CDR1 GTSNPN and CDR2 SVGIG (reference sequence). The V gene lost 3 bases and the J gene lost 5 bases, with 7 bases spanning the gap. There are 12 residues in the CDR3. The CDR3 here is CAWSGQNEKLFF. CDR3 DNA sequence: TGTGCCTGGAGCGGGCAAAATGAAAAACTGTTTTTT.

The genes are TRBV14 and TRBJ1-1, with D perhaps TRBD1 (5 bases). Germline values: CDR1 SGHDN, CDR2 FVKESK. CDR3 length: 17 amino acids. V was shortened by 1 base and J by 0 bases, with 15 bases between the two germline ends. CDR3: CASSQVPPGLMNTEAFF. The CDR3 nucleotides read TGTGCCAGCAGCCAAGTACCTCCGGGACTCATGAACACTGAAGCTTTCTTT.